Listed below are T cell receptor beta chains from one sample, sequenced in a study of T cells in Graves' hyperthyroidism and ophthalmopathy. TCRdb re-called the multiplex PCR reads through MiXCR, storing one row per CDR3 protein. The table includes 500,000 to 650,000 distinct CDR3 sequences, about 20% detected once. Sequences were obtained from blood. These TCRs come from a man in his forties with Graves' ophthalmopathy. Each CDR3 is given with its conserved first and last residue. Fields, in order: J gene, V gene, clone size, D gene, CDR3 DNA, CDR3 protein. The D gene is left open where the match is weak. Where a row states a size, it is once, few, many or the class of an expanded clone; other rows omit it.

j_call: TRBJ1-1; v_call: TRBV5-1; clone_size: NA; d_call: TRBD1; cdr3_nt: TGCGCCAGCAGCTTGGCGACAGGGGGCGAATTTGGAGCTTTCTTT; cdr3_aa: CASSLATGGEFGAFF
j_call: TRBJ1-1; v_call: TRBV7-6; clone_size: many; d_call: NA; cdr3_nt: TGTGCCAGCAGCCCCTACAGGTGGGACACTGAAGCTTTCTTT; cdr3_aa: CASSPYRWDTEAFF
j_call: TRBJ2-7; v_call: TRBV4-1; clone_size: few; d_call: TRBD2; cdr3_nt: TGCGCCAGCAGCCACCTTAGCGGGAGGAGCTCCTACGAGCAGTACTTC; cdr3_aa: CASSHLSGRSSYEQYF
j_call: TRBJ1-5; v_call: TRBV10-1; clone_size: few; d_call: NA; cdr3_nt: TGCGCCAGCAGTGAGGACGATCAGCCCCAGCATTTT; cdr3_aa: CASSEDDQPQHF
j_call: TRBJ2-5; v_call: TRBV20-1; clone_size: NA; d_call: NA; cdr3_nt: TGCAGTGCTTTTCTAGTACACGAGACCCAGTACTTC; cdr3_aa: CSAFLVHETQYF
j_call: TRBJ2-1; v_call: TRBV19; clone_size: few; d_call: NA; cdr3_nt: TGTGCCAGTAACAATCTAGAACTAATCGACAATGAGCAGTTCTTC; cdr3_aa: CASNNLELIDNEQFF
j_call: TRBJ2-1; v_call: TRBV30; clone_size: few; d_call: NA; cdr3_nt: TGTGCCTGGAGTGTGGGGTTCTCCTACAATGAGCAGTTCTTC; cdr3_aa: CAWSVGFSYNEQFF
j_call: TRBJ1-2; v_call: TRBV27; clone_size: NA; d_call: TRBD1; cdr3_nt: TGTGCCAGCGCGTCTGGGATGACAGGGGGCAAGGATGGCTACACCTTC; cdr3_aa: CASASGMTGGKDGYTF
j_call: TRBJ2-1; v_call: TRBV18; clone_size: many; d_call: TRBD1; cdr3_nt: TGTGCCAGCTCACCTACTACGGGACAGGGGAACTACAATGAGCAGTTCTTC; cdr3_aa: CASSPTTGQGNYNEQFF
j_call: TRBJ1-4; v_call: TRBV28; clone_size: NA; d_call: NA; cdr3_nt: TGTGCCAGCAACCTACAGGTTGGCGAAAAACTGTTTTTT; cdr3_aa: CASNLQVGEKLFF
j_call: TRBJ1-2; v_call: TRBV9; clone_size: NA; d_call: NA; cdr3_nt: TGTGCCAGCAGCGTAGACCAGGGAGGGGGCTACACCTTC; cdr3_aa: CASSVDQGGGYTF
j_call: TRBJ1-2; v_call: TRBV2; clone_size: few; d_call: TRBD1; cdr3_nt: TGTGCCAGCAGTGAAGGGATTAATCGGGCAGGGGGAAGTGGCTACACCTTC; cdr3_aa: CASSEGINRAGGSGYTF
j_call: TRBJ2-1; v_call: TRBV11-1; clone_size: many; d_call: NA; cdr3_nt: TGTGCCAGCAGCTGGACATTGAGCTCCTACAATGAGCAGTTCTTC; cdr3_aa: CASSWTLSSYNEQFF
j_call: TRBJ2-1; v_call: TRBV4-1; clone_size: once; d_call: NA; cdr3_nt: TGCGCCAGCAGTCGACCCGGTGTGGGCAATGAGCAGTTCTTC; cdr3_aa: CASSRPGVGNEQFF
j_call: TRBJ2-5; v_call: TRBV29-1; clone_size: many; d_call: NA; cdr3_nt: TGCAGCGTTGAGGTCCGCGAGACCCAGTACTTC; cdr3_aa: CSVEVRETQYF
j_call: TRBJ2-2; v_call: TRBV7-2; clone_size: few; d_call: TRBD2; cdr3_nt: TGTGCCAGCAGCTTAGGGACGGGGGGGGCTGCTAACACCGGGGAGCTGTTTTTT; cdr3_aa: CASSLGTGGAANTGELFF
j_call: TRBJ2-1; v_call: TRBV7-9; clone_size: many; d_call: TRBD2; cdr3_nt: TGTGCCAGCAGCTCAGCGGGGGGGCCGAGCAATGAGCAGTTCTTC; cdr3_aa: CASSSAGGPSNEQFF
j_call: TRBJ2-7; v_call: TRBV28; clone_size: many; d_call: NA; cdr3_nt: TGTGCCAGCAGTTTGGCGGGGGCCACTCTCTACGAGCAGTACTTC; cdr3_aa: CASSLAGATLYEQYF
j_call: TRBJ1-2; v_call: TRBV5-1; clone_size: NA; d_call: TRBD1; cdr3_nt: TGCGCCAGCAGCTCCGGGACAGCGACAGCTAACTATGGCTACACCTTC; cdr3_aa: CASSSGTATANYGYTF
j_call: TRBJ2-5; v_call: TRBV28; clone_size: few; d_call: TRBD2; cdr3_nt: TGTGCCAGCAGTTTATTTGCGGGAGTTGGAGAGACCCAGTACTTC; cdr3_aa: CASSLFAGVGETQYF
j_call: TRBJ2-1; v_call: TRBV20-1; clone_size: NA; d_call: TRBD2; cdr3_nt: TGCAGTGGACTAGCGGGGGGAACACAATACTACAATGAGCAGTTCTTC; cdr3_aa: CSGLAGGTQYYNEQFF
j_call: TRBJ2-7; v_call: TRBV19; clone_size: NA; d_call: NA; cdr3_nt: TGTGCCAGTAGTATAGAGAGCGGTTTCTCCTACGAGCAGTACTTC; cdr3_aa: CASSIESGFSYEQYF